This T cell receptor beta chain was obtained from a study of neurological immune-mediated disorders. Time point: longitudinal time-point 1 (baseline). The CDR3 contains 15 residues. Germline V lookup: CDR1 MNHEY, CDR2 SVGAGI. The V end lost 2 bases, the J end lost 5 bases, and 16 bases lay between the germline ends. TCRdb itself ran the 5' RACE reads through MiXCR, one entry per CDR3 protein. This table holds tens of thousands of distinct CDR3 sequences, around 15% found once. The sample holds many counts of this clonotype. This TCR was recovered from a female donor with HTLV-1-associated myelopathy (HAM/TSP). The chain is built from TRBV6-5 and TRBJ2-7; a possible D gene is TRBD1 (6 bases). The source material was PBMCs. The CDR3 DNA is TGTGCCAGCAGTTACACCACAGGGATTGTCGACGAGCAGTACTTC. It yields the protein CASSYTTGIVDEQYF.